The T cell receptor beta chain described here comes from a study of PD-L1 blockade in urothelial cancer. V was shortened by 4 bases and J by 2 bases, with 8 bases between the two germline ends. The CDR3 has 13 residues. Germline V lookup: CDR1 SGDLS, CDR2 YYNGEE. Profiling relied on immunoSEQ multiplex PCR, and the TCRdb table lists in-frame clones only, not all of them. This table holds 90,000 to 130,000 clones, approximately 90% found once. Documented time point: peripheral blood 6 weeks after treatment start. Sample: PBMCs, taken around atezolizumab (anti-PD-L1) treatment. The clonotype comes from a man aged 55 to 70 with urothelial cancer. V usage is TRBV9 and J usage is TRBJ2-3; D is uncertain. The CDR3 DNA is TGTGCCAGCAGCCCAGCGTTCACAGATACGCAGTATTTT. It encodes CASSPAFTDTQYF.